Shown below are 2 T cell receptor beta chains from a single sample sequenced in a study of T cell clonotyping in hematopoietic cell transplantation (dated by TCRdb to the early 2020s). The library was generated by the immunoSEQ multiplex PCR assay. Drawn from immuneACCESS, this table holds only the in-frame rearrangements with V and J called that TCRdb kept. Clones are partly lost; checked studies trace under half to an unresolved V gene and leave the rest unexplained. The sample profile shows about 45,000 clones; roughly 80% of them were found once. The top ten clones comprise roughly 4.8% of the sample. What this sample's time point label stands for: recipient sample about 28 days before transplant, after cytoreduction. Source: peripheral blood mononuclear cells, taken before stem cell transplant. These receptor sequences come from a man in his fifties or sixties with myelodysplastic syndrome. Some clones in this sample may be carry-over from other donors' samples.

This chain connects TRBV5-1 to TRBJ2-3; 7 nucleotides agree with TRBD2. CDR1 is SGHRS, CDR2 YFSETQ, per germline. V lost 1 base to trimming and J lost 3 bases; unmatched junction nucleotides: 8. The CDR3 extends over 16 amino acids. The DNA for the CDR3 is TGCGCCAGCAGCTTGTGGGGGGGGTATTCAACAGATACGCAGTATTTT. Its protein is CASSLWGGYSTDTQYF.

The rearrangement links TRBV30 to TRBJ2-1, with D unclear. V dropped 3 bases and J dropped 6 bases, with 15 bases sitting between them. Germline loops: CDR1 GTSNPN, CDR2 SVGIG (reference sequence). This CDR3 is 14 amino acids long. This CDR3 reads CAWRWGNGANEQFF. The CDR3 bases are TGTGCCTGGAGGTGGGGTAACGGCGCCAATGAGCAGTTCTTC. The full variable domain, rest sourced from reference TRBV30 and TRBJ2-1, is SQTIHQWPATLVQPVGSPLSLECTVEGTSNPNLYWYRQAAGRGLQLLFYSVGIGQISSEVPQNLSASRPQDRQFILSSKKLLLSDSGFYLCAWRWGNGANEQFFGPGTRLTVL.